This TCR beta chain is drawn from a study of blood T cell repertoires in COVID-19. Study background: Some COVID-19 samples were acute and others convalescent; all came from the United States, Italy and Spain. T cells, B-cell-depleted T cells, or PBMCs provided the cDNA or gDNA that served as material.

Under the authors' procedure: Quantification of nucleated cells was approximated via reference gene primer amplification. Some clones are missing from TCRdb's copy, which holds only in-frame ones; the method was immunoSEQ multiplex PCR. V and J calls and clone size are given by that table; D and trimming were obtained from the DNA. The data show under 250,000 clones, about 87% seen once. Per germline, CDR1 SQVTM and CDR2 ANQGSEA. J was trimmed by 5 bases and V by 7 bases; bases with no gene match: 2. CDR3 length equals 11 residues. This TCR came from a woman between 70 and 85 years old with active or convalescent COVID-19. Source material: peripheral blood. V and J are TRBV29-1 and TRBJ2-5; 9 bases align to TRBD1. The CDR3 DNA reads as TGCAGCGACAGGGGGCAGGAGACCCAGTACTTC. Translation: CSDRGQETQYF.